This TCR beta chain was sequenced in a study of blood T cell repertoires in COVID-19. Study background: Collection of acute and convalescent COVID-19 samples took place in the United States, Italy and Spain. Sample material is recorded as cDNA or gDNA derived from T cells, B-cell-depleted T cells, or PBMCs.

The CDR3 contains 12 residues. Trimming pared 7 bases from V and 1 base from J, leaving 4 bases between. CDR1 is MDHEN and CDR2 is SYDVKM in the germline V gene. As handled by the study authors: Amplification of reference gene primers was used by the study to estimate nucleated cell counts. Libraries were prepared by immunoSEQ multiplex PCR; TCRdb keeps only in-frame clonotypes and omits some of them. The V and J calls and clone size come from that table; D and trimming were worked out from the DNA. The sample holds around 26,000 clones, approximately 91% seen once. The chain joins TRBV28 to TRBJ2-2; D remains ambiguous. The TCR was taken from a man aged 65-85 years with active COVID-19. Sequenced input: peripheral blood. The CDR3 DNA reads TGTGCCAGCAACGGGAACACCGGGGAGCTGTTTTTT. It translates to CASNGNTGELFF.